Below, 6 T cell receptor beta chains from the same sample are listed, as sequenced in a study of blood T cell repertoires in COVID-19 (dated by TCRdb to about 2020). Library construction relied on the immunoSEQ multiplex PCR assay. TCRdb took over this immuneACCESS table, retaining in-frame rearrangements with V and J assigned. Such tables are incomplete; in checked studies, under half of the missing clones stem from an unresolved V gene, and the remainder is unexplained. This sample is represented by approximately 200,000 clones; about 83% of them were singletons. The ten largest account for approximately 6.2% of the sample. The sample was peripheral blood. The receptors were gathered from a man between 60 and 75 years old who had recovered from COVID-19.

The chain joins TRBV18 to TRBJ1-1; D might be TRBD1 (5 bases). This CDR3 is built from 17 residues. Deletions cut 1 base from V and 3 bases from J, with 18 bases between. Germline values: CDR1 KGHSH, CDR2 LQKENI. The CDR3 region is CASSPLGPPRADTEAFF. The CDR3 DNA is TGTGCCAGCTCACCACTCGGCCCCCCCAGGGCTGACACTGAAGCTTTCTTT.

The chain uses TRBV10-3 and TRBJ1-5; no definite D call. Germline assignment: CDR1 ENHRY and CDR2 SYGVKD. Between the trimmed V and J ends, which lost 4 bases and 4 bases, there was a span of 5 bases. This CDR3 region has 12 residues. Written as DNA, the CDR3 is TGTGCCATCAGTGGGGAGAATCAGCCCCAGCATTTT. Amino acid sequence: CAISGENQPQHF.

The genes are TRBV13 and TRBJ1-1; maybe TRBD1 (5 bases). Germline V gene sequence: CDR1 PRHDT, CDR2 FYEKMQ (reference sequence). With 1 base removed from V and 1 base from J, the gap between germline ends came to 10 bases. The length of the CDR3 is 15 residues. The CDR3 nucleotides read TGTGCCAGCAGCTTAGAGGCAGGGCCGAACACTGAAGCTTTCTTT. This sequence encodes CASSLEAGPNTEAFF.

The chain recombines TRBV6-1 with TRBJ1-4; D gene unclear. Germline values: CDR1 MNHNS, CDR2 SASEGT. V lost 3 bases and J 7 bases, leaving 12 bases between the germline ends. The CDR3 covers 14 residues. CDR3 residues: CASSDENAGEKLFF. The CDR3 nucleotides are TGTGCCAGCAGTGACGAGAACGCGGGTGAAAAACTGTTTTTT.

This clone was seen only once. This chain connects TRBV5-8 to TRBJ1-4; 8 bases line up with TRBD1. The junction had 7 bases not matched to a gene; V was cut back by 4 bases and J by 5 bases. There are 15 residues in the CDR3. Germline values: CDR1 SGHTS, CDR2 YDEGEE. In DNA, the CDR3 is TGTGCCAGCAGCGTCCGGACAGGGAGAAATGAAAAACTGTTTTTT. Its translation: CASSVRTGRNEKLFF.

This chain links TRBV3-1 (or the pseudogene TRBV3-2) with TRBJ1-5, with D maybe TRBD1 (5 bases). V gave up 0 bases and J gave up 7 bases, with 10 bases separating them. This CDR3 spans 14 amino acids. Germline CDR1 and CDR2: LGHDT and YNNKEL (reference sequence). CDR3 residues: CASSQEYRMQPQHF. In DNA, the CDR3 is TGTGCCAGCAGCCAAGAATACAGGATGCAGCCCCAGCATTTT.